The clone carrying this T cell receptor (beta chain) occurred a few times. This record comes from a study of blood T cells in healthy people across ages. The second PCR ran roughly 6 to 11 cycles with a sample-barcoded 5' primer and J-beta primers. TCRdb re-analysed the 5' RACE reads in MiXCR, keeping a single row per CDR3 protein. The sample includes 700,000 or so distinct CDR3 sequences, approximately 40% seen only once; the top ten take around 32%. Healthy Caucasian individuals from Russia aged 6 to 90 served as donors. Every donor provided roughly 10 milliliters of peripheral blood. The sequencing sample was made of blood. The receptor was derived from a man at least 80 years old in good health.

In DNA, the CDR3 is TGTGCCAGCAGCGGGACAGGGGGCTGGCAAGAGACCCAGTACTTC. Protein product: CASSGTGGWQETQYF. This chain links TRBV7-2 with TRBJ2-5; TRBD1 agrees at 12 bases. Germline values: CDR1 SGHTA, CDR2 FQGNSA. The J segment lost 2 bases and the V segment lost 5 bases, leaving 3 bases of the junction unmatched. This CDR3 region has 15 residues.